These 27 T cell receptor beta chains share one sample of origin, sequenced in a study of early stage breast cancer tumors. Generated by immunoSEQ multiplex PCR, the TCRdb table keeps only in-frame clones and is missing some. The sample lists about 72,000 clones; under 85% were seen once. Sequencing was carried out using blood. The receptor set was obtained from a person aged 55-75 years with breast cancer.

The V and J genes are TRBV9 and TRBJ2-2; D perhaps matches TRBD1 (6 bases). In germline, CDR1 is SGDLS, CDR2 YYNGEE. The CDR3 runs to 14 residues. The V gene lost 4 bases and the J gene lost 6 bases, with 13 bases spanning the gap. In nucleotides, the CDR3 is TGTGCCAGCAGCCTCAACAGGGTTCCCGGGGAGCTGTTTTTT. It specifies CASSLNRVPGELFF.

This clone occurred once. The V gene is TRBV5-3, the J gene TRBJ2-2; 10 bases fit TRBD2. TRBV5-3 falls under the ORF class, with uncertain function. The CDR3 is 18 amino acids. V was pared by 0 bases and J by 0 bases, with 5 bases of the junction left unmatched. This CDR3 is CARSLGLAGLANTGELFF. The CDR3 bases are TGTGCCAGAAGCTTGGGACTAGCGGGCCTAGCGAACACCGGGGAGCTGTTTTTT.

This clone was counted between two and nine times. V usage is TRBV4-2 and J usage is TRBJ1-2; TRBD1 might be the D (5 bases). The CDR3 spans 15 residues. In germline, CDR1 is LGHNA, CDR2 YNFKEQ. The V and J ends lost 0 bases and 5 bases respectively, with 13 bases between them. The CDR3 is CASSQDLETGYGYTF. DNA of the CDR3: TGTGCCAGCAGCCAAGATCTAGAAACAGGTTATGGCTACACCTTC.

The CDR3 sequence: CASRGTGNTGELFF. As DNA, the CDR3 is TGTGCCAGCAGAGGGACAGGGAACACCGGGGAGCTGTTTTTT. The chain combines TRBV2 with TRBJ2-2; 8 bases agree with TRBD1. This CDR3 spans 14 amino acids. From germline, CDR1 is SNHLY and CDR2 FYNNEI. Unmatched junction bases numbered 1, after V lost 6 bases and J lost 1 base. The variable domain in full, with the rest retrieved from reference TRBV2 and TRBJ2-2, is EPEVTQTPSHQVTQMGQEVILRCVPISNHLYFYWYRQILGQKVEFLVSFYNNEISEKSEIFDDQFSVERPDGSNFTLKIRSTKLEDSAMYFCASRGTGNTGELFFGEGSRLTVL.

In DNA form, the CDR3 reads TGTGCCAGAAGCTTAGCAGTGAACACTGAAGCTTTCTTT. It yields the protein CARSLAVNTEAFF. V gene TRBV7-5 combines with J gene TRBJ1-1; the table's D gene call, TRBD1, was not cross checked with the DNA. TRBV7-5 corresponds to a pseudogene. This CDR3 has 13 residues.

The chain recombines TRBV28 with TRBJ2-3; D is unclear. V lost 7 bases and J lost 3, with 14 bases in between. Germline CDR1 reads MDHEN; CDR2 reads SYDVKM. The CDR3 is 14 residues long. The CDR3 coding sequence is TGTGCCAGCACCCACCTGCTCGGAACAGATACGCAGTATTTT. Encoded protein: CASTHLLGTDTQYF. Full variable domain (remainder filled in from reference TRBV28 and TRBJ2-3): DVKVTQSSRYLVKRTGEKVFLECVQDMDHENMFWYRQDPGLGLRLIYFSYDVKMKEKGDIPEGYSVSREKKERFSLILESASTNQTSMYLCASTHLLGTDTQYFGPGTRLTVL.

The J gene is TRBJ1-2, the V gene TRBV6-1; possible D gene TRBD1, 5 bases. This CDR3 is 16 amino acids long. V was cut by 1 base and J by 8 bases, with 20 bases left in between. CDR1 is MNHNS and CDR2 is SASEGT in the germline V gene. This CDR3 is CASSEDGLRLAGGYTF. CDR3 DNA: TGTGCCAGCAGTGAAGACGGTCTTAGACTGGCAGGGGGCTACACCTTC.

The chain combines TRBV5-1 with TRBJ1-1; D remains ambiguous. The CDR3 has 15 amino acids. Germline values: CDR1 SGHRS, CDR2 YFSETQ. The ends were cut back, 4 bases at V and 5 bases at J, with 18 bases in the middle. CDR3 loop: CASSPSPARHTEAFF. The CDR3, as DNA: TGCGCCAGCAGCCCCTCCCCGGCCCGTCATACTGAAGCTTTCTTT.

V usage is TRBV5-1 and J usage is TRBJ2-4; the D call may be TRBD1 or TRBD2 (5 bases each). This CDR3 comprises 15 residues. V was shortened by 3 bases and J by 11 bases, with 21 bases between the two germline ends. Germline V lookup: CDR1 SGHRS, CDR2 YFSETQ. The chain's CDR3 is CASSWDVGTGILQYF. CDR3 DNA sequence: TGCGCCAGCAGCTGGGACGTAGGGACGGGGATTCTTCAGTACTTC.

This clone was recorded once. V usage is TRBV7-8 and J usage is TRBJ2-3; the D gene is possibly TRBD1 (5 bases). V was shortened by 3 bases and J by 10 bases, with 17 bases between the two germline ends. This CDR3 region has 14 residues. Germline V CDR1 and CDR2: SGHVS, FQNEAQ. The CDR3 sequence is CASSFGGADRAQYF. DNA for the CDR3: TGTGCCAGCAGCTTCGGTGGGGCCGATAGGGCGCAGTATTTT.

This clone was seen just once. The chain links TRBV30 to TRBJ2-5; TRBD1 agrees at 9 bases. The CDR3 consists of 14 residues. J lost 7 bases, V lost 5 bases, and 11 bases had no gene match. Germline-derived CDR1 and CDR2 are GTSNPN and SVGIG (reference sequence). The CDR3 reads CAWANRGPIGTQYF. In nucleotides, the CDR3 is TGTGCCTGGGCCAACAGGGGGCCCATAGGGACCCAGTACTTC.

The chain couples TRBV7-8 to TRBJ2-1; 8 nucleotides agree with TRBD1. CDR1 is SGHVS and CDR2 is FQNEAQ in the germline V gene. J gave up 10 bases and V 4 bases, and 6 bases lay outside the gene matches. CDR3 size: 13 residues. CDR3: CASSSDRAGEQFF. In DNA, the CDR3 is TGTGCCAGCAGCTCGGACAGGGCAGGGGAGCAGTTCTTC.

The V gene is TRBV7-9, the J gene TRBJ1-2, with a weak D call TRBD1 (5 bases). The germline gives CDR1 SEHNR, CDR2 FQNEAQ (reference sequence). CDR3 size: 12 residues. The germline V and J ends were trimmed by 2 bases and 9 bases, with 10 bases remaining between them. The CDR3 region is CASSLLQGSYTF. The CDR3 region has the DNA TGTGCCAGCAGCTTATTGCAGGGTAGCTACACCTTC.

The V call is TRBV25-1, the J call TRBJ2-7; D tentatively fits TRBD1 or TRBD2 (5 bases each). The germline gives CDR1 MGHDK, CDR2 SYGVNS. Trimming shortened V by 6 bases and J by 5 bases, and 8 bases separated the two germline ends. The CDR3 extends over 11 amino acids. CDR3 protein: CASRRGNEQYF. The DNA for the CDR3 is TGTGCCAGCAGGAGGGGCAACGAGCAGTACTTC.

CDR3 in DNA: TGTGCCAGTAGGATTAGCGGGTCGGATGAGCAGTTCTTC. This gives the protein CASRISGSDEQFF. This chain connects TRBV19 to TRBJ2-1, with TRBD2 matching 7 bases. V shed 6 bases and J 8 bases; nucleotides not matched to a gene: 7. The CDR3 has 13 residues. Germline CDR1 and CDR2: LNHDA and SQIVND (reference sequence).

The CDR3 coding sequence is TGTGCCAGCTCACCACCGAAGGGGCTGGACACTGAAGCTTTCTTT. This sequence encodes CASSPPKGLDTEAFF. The J gene is TRBJ1-1, the V gene TRBV18; D is perhaps TRBD1 (5 bases). The CDR3 consists of 15 residues. Germline values: CDR1 KGHSH, CDR2 LQKENI. V was cut by 0 bases and J by 3 bases, with 11 bases left in between.

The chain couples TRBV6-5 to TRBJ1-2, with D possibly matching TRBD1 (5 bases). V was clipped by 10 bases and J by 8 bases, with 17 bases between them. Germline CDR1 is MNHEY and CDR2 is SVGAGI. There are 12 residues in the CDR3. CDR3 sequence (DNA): TGTGCCACCATCGGGGGGAATGGCGGCTACACCTTC. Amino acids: CATIGGNGGYTF.

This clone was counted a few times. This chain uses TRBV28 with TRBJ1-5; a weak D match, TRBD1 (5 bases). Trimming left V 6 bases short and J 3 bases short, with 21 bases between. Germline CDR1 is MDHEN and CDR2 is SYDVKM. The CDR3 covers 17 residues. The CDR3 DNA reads TGTGCCAGCAGATCCGGACTATCGGGGGTTTCCAATCAGCCCCAGCATTTT. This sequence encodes CASRSGLSGVSNQPQHF. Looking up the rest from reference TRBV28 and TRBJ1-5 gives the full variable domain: DVKVTQSSRYLVKRTGEKVFLECVQDMDHENMFWYRQDPGLGLRLIYFSYDVKMKEKGDIPEGYSVSREKKERFSLILESASTNQTSMYLCASRSGLSGVSNQPQHFGDGTRLSIL.

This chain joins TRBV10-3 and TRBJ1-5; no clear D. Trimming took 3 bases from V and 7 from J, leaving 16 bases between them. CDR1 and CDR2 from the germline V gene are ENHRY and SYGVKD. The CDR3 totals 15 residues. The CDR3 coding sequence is TGTGCCATCAGTGACTCGGGCGGACGGGGACAGCCCCAGCATTTT. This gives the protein CAISDSGGRGQPQHF.

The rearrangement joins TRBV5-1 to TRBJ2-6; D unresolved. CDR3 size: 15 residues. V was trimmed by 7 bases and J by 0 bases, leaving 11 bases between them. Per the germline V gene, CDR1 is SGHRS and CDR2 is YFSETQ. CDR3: CASQDTSSGANVLTF. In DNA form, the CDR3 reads TGCGCCAGCCAGGATACAAGCTCTGGGGCCAACGTCCTGACTTTC.

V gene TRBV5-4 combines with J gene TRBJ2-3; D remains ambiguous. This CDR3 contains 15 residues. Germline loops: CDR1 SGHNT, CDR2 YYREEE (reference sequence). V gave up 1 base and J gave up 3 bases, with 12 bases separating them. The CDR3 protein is CASSLRRRGTDTQYF. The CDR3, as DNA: TGTGCCAGCAGCTTGAGGCGCCGTGGGACAGATACGCAGTATTTT. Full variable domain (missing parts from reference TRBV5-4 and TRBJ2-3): ETGVTQSPTHLIKTRGQQVTLRCSSQSGHNTVSWYQQALGQGPQFIFQYYREEENGRGNFPPRFSGLQFPNYSSELNVNALELDDSALYLCASSLRRRGTDTQYFGPGTRLTVL.

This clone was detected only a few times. The CDR3 here is CASSFQGSEAFF. The CDR3, as DNA: TGTGCCAGTAGTTTCCAGGGCAGTGAAGCTTTCTTT. This chain connects TRBV19 to TRBJ1-1; tentatively, D is TRBD1 (5 bases). Per germline, CDR1 LNHDA and CDR2 SQIVND (reference sequence). The CDR3 runs 12 residues. The V and J ends lost 5 bases and 7 bases respectively, with 11 bases between them.

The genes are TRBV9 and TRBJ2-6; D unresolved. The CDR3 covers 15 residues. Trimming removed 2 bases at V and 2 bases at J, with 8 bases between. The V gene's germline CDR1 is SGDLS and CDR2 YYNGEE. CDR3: CASSVPRTGANVLTF. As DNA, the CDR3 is TGTGCCAGCAGCGTTCCCAGAACTGGGGCCAACGTCCTGACTTTC.

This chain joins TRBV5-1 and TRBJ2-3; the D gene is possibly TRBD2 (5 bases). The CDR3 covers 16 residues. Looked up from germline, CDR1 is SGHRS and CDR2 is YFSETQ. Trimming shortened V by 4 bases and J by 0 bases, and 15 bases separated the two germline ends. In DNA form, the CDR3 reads TGCGCCAGCAGCCGCGGACTTTCCCCGAGCACAGATACGCAGTATTTT. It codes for CASSRGLSPSTDTQYF.

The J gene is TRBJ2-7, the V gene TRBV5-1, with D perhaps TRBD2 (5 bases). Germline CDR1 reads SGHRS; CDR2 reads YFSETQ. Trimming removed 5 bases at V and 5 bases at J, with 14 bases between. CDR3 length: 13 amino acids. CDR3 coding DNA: TGCGCCAGCAGTGAGGGATCCCTCCACGAGCAGTACTTC. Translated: CASSEGSLHEQYF.

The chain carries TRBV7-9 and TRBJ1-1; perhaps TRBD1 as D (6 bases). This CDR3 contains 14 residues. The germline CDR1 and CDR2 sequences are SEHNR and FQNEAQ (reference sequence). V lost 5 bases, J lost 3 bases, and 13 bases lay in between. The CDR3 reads CASSLDTGHTEAFF. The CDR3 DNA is TGTGCCAGCAGCCTAGACACAGGGCACACTGAAGCTTTCTTT.

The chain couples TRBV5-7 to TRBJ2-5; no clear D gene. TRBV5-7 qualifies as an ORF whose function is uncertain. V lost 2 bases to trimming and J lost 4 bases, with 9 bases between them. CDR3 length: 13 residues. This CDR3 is CASSLIPVETQYF. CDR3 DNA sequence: TGTGCCAGCAGCTTAATTCCAGTAGAGACCCAGTACTTC.